This T cell receptor beta chain was captured by sequencing in a study of cytomegalovirus exposure and HLA in healthy donors. Study-level findings and limits: A later analysis found first-cohort TCR clusters tended to co-occur in the 100 to 150 validation repertoires. Cytomegalovirus association was listed for around 170 TCR beta chains.

Regarding this clone: Its antigen is unknown.

Repertoires were generated with immunoSEQ multiplex PCR, while TCRdb's copy carries only in-frame clones and drops some. This table has 95,000 to 120,000 clones, 70% to 90% appearing once. The CDR3 contains 13 residues. Trimming stripped 0 bases from V and 8 bases from J, with 11 bases between. CDR1 is KGHSH, CDR2 LQKENI, per germline. It was the approximately 120-subject validation cohort, separate from the approximately 700-subject first cohort, to which the donors belonged. The specimen was PBMCs. The V gene is TRBV18, the J gene TRBJ2-7; weak D call: TRBD1 (6 bases). The source is a young woman in good health and CMV-seronegative. The CDR3 reads CASSPPTGYQQYF. The CDR3 DNA reads as TGTGCCAGCTCACCACCGACAGGTTATCAGCAGTACTTC. The complete variable domain, with remaining parts taken from reference TRBV18 and TRBJ2-7, reads NAGVMQNPRHLVRRRGQEARLRCSPMKGHSHVYWYRQLPEEGLKFMVYLQKENIIDESGMPKERFSAEFPKEGPSILRIQQVVRGDSAAYFCASSPPTGYQQYFGPGTRLTVT.